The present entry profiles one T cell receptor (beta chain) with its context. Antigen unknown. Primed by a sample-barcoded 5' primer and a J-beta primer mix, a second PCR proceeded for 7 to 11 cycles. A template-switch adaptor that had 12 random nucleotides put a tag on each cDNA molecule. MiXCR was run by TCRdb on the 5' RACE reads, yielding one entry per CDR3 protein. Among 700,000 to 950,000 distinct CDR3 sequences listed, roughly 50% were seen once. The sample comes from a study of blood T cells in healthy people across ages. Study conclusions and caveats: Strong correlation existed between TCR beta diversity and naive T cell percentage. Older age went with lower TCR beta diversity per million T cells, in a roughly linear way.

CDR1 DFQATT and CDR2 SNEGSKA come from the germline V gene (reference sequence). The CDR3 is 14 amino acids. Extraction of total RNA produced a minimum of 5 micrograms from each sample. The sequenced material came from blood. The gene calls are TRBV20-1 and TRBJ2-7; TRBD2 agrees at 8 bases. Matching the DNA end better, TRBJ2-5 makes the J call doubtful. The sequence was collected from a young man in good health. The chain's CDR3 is CSARTSGRGGTQYF. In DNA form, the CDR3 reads TGCAGTGCTAGAACTAGCGGAAGAGGGGGGACCCAGTACTTC.